The 9 T cell receptor beta chains listed next were all sequenced from one sample in a study of Graves' ophthalmopathy and Graves' hyperthyroidism. TCR beta CDR3 amplification used RNA transcripts. Scientists carried out first-round RT-PCR using HTBI primers and then a second-round multiplex PCR. TCRdb analysed the multiplex PCR reads with MiXCR anew, one entry per CDR3 protein. The sample yields a few hundred thousand distinct CDR3 sequences, 35% to 40% seen once. Input material: peripheral blood or thyroid tissue (not recorded which). These TCRs come from an adult man with Graves' hyperthyroidism.

This clonotype was recorded many times. This chain links TRBV12-3 or TRBV12-4 with TRBJ1-3; 10 bases match TRBD1. V was pared by 6 bases and J by 3 bases, with 2 bases of the junction left unmatched. The CDR3 loop spans 14 amino acids. The CDR3 is CASRTGGGGNTIYF. For the CDR3, the DNA is TGTGCCAGCAGGACAGGGGGCGGTGGAAACACCATATATTTT.

The CDR3 region has the DNA TGTGCCAGCAGCTTAGCGGGTACGGGAACAGCGGTAGAGACCCAGCATTTT. It translates to CASSLAGTGTAVETQHF. The chain carries TRBV7-8 and TRBJ1-5; D is unresolved. Trimming removed 0 bases at V and 11 bases at J, with 23 bases between. The length of the CDR3 is 17 residues. CDR1 SGHVS and CDR2 FQNEAQ come from the germline V gene.

The chain carries TRBV7-2 and TRBJ1-2, with D possibly TRBD1 on 6 matching bases. V was trimmed by 3 bases and J by 0 bases, leaving 14 bases between them. This CDR3 contains 16 residues. The germline CDR1 and CDR2 sequences are SGHTA and FQGNSA. CDR3 amino acids: CASSLQGTRANYGYTF. The CDR3 region has the DNA TGTGCCAGCAGCTTGCAGGGGACGAGAGCTAACTATGGCTACACCTTC.

A note on this clonotype: Since a much larger clone is just one base distant, this may be a read error. The chain is built from TRBV11-2 and TRBJ2-5; D gene uncertain. This CDR3 is 11 amino acids long. The germline V gene has CDR1 SGHAT and CDR2 FQNNGV. The CDR3 nucleotides are TGTGCCAGCACCGACCAAGAGACCCGGTACTTC. It encodes CASTDQETRYF.

J is TRBJ1-1 and V is TRBV7-9, with D hard to call. V was trimmed by 6 bases and J by 6 bases, leaving 17 bases between them. CDR3 size: 14 residues. Germline V gene data show CDR1 as SEHNR and CDR2 as FQNEAQ (reference sequence). The CDR3 reads CASSYYGDRAEAFF. CDR3 DNA: TGTGCCAGCAGTTACTATGGGGATAGGGCTGAAGCTTTCTTT. Using reference TRBV7-9 and TRBJ1-1 for the parts outside the CDR3, the full variable domain is DTGVSQNPRHKITKRGQNVTFRCDPISEHNRLYWYRQTLGQGPEFLTYFQNEAQLEKSRLLSDRFSAERPKGSFSTLEIQRTEQGDSAMYLCASSYYGDRAEAFFGQGTRLTVV.

This clonotype appeared many times. The chain is built from TRBV29-1 and TRBJ2-7, with 9 positions matching TRBD2. The CDR3 consists of 14 residues. Germline assignment: CDR1 SQVTM and CDR2 ANQGSEA. Losses at the gene ends were 7 bases for V and 2 bases for J; bases not matched to a gene: 9. CDR3 loop: CSAETSGRTYEQYF. The CDR3 DNA reads as TGCAGCGCCGAGACTAGCGGAAGAACCTACGAGCAGTACTTC.

The CDR3 loop reads CASSLLGLDNEQFF. DNA for the CDR3: TGTGCCAGCAGCCTTCTAGGACTAGACAATGAGCAGTTCTTC. The chain joins TRBV12-3 or TRBV12-4 to TRBJ2-1; 7 positions agree with TRBD2. The CDR3 loop spans 14 amino acids. The J segment lost 5 bases and the V segment lost 6 bases, leaving 7 bases of the junction unmatched.

The V and J genes are TRBV20-1 and TRBJ2-6; D may be TRBD1 (5 bases). Germline V gives CDR1 DFQATT, CDR2 SNEGSKA (reference sequence). The CDR3 extends over 14 amino acids. V lost 6 bases and J lost 0, with 9 bases in between. Here the CDR3 DNA reads TGCAGTGCCTCGACAGACTCTGGGGCCAACGTCCTGACTTTC. Translating it yields CSASTDSGANVLTF.

The V and J genes are TRBV7-2 and TRBJ2-2; 11 bases align to TRBD2. After removal of 1 base from V and 4 bases from J, the junction contained 11 bases not matched to a gene. Germline V gives CDR1 SGHTA, CDR2 FQGNSA. This CDR3 comprises 19 residues. Here the CDR3 DNA reads TGTGCCAGCAGCTTAGAGCGACTTGGACTAGCGGGCCTCACCGGGGAGCTGTTTTTT. Translation: CASSLERLGLAGLTGELFF.